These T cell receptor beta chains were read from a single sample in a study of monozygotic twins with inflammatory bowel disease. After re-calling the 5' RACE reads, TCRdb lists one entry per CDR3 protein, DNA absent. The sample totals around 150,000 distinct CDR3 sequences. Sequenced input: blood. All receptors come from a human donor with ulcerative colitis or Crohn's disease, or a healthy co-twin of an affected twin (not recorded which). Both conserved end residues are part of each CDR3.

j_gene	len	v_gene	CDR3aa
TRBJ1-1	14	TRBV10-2	CASSESDMNTEAFF
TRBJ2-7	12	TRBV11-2	CASSFQGNEQYF
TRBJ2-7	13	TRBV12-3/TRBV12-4	CASSFGGDYEQYF
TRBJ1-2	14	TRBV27	CASSSRQGANGYTF
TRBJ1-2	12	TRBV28	CASSLARRGYTF
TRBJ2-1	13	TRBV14	CASSPMSVHEQFF
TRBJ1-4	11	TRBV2	CASTRAEKLFF
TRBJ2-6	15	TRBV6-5	CASSSPHSGANVLTF
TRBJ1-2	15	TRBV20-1	CSASDYNQENYGYTF
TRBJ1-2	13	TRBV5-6	CASSVDRLYGYTF
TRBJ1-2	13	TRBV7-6	CASSFRPNYGYTF
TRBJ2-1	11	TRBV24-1	CATSQANEQFF
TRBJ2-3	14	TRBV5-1	CASSLAGPTDTQYF
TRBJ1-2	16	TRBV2	CASSEALLREEAGYTF
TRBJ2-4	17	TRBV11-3	CASSFSSSGGADDMQYF
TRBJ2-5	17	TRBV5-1	CASSQKDRGVRGETQYF
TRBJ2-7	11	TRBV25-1	CASAVTYEQYF
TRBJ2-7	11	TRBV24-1	CATSHGYEQYF
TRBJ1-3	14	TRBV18	CASSLGVAGNTIYF
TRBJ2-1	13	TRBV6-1	CASSEGGQNEQFF
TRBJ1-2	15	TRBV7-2	CASSHRTGADYGYTF
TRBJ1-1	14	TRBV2	CASRLSGMNTEAFF
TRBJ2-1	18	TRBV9	CASSVVPWPGQVKNEQFF
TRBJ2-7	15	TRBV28	CASSLFRGLSYEQYF
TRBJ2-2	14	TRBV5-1	CASSSQGPSGELFF
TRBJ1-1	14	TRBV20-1	CSARAQWVDTEAFF
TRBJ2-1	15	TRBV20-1	CSASDRQGAYNEQFF
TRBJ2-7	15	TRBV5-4	CASSLSPLGSYEQYF
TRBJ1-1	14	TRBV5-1	CASSLQGLHTEAFF
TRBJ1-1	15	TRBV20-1	CSASTGVGEDTEAFF
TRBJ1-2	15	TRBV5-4	CASSLGLGANYGYTF
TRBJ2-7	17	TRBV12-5	CASGLVLASRGGDEQYF
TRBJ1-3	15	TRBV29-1	CSVEAHRVSGNTIYF
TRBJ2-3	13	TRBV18	CASSPGEPDTQYF
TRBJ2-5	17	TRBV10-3	CAISALPGQGARETQYF
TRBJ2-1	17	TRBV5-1	CASSSGIGTGVYNEQFF
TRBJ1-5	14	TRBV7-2	CASANPWGFQPQHF
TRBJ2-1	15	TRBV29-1	CSVEGGLAGDDEQFF
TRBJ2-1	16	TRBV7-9	CASSDIGGSSYNEQFF
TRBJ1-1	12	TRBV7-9	CASSFQTSEAFF
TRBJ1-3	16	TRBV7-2	CASSLGLLNAGNTIYF
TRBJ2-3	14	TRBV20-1	CTPRGGAGKDTQYF
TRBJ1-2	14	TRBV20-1	CSARERGQGYGYTF
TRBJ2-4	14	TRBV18	CASSPPYFRDIQYF
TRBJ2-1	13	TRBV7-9	CASSSSDRESQFF
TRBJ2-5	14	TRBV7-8	CASSYRGAGETQYF
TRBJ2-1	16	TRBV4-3	CASSQDQGAYYNEQFF
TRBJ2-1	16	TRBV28	CASTSFGGTGSFEQFF
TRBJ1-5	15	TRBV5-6	CASSLGQGARQPQHF
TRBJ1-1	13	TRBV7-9	CASSRTKDTEAFF
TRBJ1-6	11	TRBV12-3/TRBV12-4	CASSLGVALHF
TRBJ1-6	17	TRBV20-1	CSARDPSHPRGGSPLHF
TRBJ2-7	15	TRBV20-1	CSADRTPNPSYEQYF
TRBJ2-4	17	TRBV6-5	CASSYSRRLAGENIQYF
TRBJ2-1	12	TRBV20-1	CSAVAGGIEQFF